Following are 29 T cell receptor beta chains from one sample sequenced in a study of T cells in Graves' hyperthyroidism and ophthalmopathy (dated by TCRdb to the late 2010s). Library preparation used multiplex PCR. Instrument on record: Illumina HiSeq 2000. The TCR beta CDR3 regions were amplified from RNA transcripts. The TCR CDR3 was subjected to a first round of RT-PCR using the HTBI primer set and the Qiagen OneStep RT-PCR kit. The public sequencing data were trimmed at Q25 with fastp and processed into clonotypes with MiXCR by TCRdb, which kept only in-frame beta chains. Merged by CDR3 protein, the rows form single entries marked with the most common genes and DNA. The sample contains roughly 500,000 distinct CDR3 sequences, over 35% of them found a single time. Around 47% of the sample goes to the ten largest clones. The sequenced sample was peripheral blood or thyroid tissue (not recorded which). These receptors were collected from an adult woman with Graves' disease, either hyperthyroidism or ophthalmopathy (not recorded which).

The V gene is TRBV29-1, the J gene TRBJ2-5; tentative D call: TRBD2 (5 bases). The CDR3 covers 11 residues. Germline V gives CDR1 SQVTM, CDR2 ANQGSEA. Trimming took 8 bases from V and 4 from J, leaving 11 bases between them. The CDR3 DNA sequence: TGCAGCCAAGTCCGGGGAGAGACCCAGTACTTC. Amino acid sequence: CSQVRGETQYF.

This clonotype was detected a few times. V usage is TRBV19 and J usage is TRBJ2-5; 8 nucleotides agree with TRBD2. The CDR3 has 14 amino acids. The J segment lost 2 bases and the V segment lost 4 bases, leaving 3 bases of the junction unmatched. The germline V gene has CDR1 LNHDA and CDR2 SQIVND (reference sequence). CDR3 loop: CASSTGLVQETQYF. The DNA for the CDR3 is TGTGCCAGTAGTACGGGACTAGTTCAAGAGACCCAGTACTTC.

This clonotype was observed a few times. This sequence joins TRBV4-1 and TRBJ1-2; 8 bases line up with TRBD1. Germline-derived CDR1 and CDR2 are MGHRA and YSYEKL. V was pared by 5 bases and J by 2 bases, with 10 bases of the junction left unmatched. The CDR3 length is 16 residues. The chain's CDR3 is CASSSLGQGFNYGYTF. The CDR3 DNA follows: TGCGCCAGCAGCTCTCTCGGACAGGGTTTCAACTATGGCTACACCTTC.

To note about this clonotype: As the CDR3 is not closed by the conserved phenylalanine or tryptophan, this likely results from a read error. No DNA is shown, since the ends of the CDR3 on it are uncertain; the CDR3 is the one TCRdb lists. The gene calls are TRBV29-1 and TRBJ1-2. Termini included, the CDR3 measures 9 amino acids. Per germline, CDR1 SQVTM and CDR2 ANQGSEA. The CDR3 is CSVDGGHTY.

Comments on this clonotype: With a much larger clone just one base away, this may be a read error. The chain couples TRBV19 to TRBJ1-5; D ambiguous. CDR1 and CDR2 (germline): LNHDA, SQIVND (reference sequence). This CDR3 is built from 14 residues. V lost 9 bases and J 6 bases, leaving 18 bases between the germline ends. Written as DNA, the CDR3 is TGTGCCAGCAGTTTAGAGCAAGCCGTTCAGCCCCAGCATTTT. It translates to CASSLEQAVQPQHF. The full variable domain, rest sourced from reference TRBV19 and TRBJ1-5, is DGGITQSPKYLFRKEGQNVTLSCEQNLNHDAMYWYRQDPGQGLRLIYYSQIVNDFQKGDIAEGYSVSREKKESFPLTVTSAQKNPTAFYLCASSLEQAVQPQHFGDGTRLSIL.

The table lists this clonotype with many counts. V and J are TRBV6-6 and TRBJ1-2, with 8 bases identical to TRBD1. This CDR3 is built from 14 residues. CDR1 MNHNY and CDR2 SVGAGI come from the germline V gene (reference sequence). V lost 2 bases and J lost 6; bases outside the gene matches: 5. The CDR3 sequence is CASSYPDRVDGYTF. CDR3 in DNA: TGTGCCAGCAGTTACCCGGACAGGGTCGATGGCTACACCTTC.

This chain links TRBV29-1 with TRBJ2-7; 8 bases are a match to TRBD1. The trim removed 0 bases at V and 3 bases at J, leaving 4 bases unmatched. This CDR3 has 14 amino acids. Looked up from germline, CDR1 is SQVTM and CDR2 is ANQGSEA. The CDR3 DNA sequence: TGCAGCGTTGAAGATCGGGACAGGAACTACGAGCAGTACTTC. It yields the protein CSVEDRDRNYEQYF.

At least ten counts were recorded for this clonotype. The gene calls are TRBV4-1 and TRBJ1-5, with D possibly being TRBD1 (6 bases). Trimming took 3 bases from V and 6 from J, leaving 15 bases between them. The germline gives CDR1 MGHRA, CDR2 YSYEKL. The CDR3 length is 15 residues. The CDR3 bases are TGCGCCAGCAGCCAGATCGACAGGACAACTCAGCCCCAGCATTTT. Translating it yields CASSQIDRTTQPQHF.

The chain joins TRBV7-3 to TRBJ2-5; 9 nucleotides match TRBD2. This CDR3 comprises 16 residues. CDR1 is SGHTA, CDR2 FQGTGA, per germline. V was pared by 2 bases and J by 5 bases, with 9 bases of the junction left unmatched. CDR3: CASSLASSGTGETQYF. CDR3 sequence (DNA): TGTGCCAGCAGCTTAGCGTCTAGCGGGACCGGGGAGACCCAGTACTTC.

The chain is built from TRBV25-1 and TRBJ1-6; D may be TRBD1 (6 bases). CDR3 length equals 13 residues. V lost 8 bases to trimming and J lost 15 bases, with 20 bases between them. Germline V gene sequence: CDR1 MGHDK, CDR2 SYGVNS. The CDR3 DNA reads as TGTGCCAGCGGCGGAGAAGGGGGGCGCAGCCTCCACTTT. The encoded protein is CASGGEGGRSLHF.

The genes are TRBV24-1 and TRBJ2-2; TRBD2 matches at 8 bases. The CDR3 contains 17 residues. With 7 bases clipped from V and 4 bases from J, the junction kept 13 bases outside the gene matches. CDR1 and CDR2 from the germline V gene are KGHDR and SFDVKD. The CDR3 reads CATSRTGTSLSTGELFF. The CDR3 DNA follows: TGTGCCACCAGCCGAACCGGGACTAGTCTATCCACCGGGGAGCTGTTTTTT.

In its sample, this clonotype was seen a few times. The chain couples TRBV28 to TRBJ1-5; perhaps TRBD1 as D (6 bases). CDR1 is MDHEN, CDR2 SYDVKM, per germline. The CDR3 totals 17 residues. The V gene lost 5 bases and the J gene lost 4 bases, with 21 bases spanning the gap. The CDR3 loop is CASSLGLAGGGNQPQHF. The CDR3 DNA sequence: TGTGCCAGCAGTCTCGGACTGGCAGGAGGGGGAAATCAGCCCCAGCATTTT.

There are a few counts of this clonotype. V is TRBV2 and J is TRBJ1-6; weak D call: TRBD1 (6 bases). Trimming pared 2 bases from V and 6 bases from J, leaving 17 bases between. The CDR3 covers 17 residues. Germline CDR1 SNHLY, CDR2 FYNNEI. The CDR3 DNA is TGTGCCAGCAGTGAAATCCCTCCGGGGGCGGGTAATTCACCCCTCCACTTT. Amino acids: CASSEIPPGAGNSPLHF.

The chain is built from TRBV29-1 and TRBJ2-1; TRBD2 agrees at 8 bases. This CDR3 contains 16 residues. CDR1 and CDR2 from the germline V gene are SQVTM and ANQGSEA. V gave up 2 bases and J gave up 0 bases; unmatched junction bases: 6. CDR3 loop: CSVEPAAGGSYNEQFF. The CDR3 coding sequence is TGCAGCGTTGAACCCGCTGCGGGAGGCTCCTACAATGAGCAGTTCTTC.

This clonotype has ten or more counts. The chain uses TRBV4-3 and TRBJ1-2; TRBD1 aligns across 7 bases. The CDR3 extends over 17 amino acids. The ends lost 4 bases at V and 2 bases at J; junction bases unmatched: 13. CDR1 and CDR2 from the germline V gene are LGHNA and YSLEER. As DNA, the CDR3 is TGCGCCAGCAGCCGAAGCTTTCGGGCAGGGGGGAACTATGGCTACACCTTC. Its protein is CASSRSFRAGGNYGYTF.

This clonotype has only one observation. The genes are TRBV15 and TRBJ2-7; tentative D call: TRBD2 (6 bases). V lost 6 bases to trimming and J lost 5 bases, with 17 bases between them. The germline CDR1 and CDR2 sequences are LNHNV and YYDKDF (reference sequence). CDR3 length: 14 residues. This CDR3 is CATSLTLLAHEQYF. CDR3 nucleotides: TGTGCCACCAGTCTAACTTTACTAGCTCACGAGCAGTACTTC.

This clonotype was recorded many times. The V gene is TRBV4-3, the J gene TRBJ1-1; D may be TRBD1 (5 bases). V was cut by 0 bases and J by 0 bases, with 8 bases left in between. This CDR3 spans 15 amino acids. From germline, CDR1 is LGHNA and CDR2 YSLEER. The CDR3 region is CASSQDAGMNTEAFF. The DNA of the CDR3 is TGCGCCAGCAGCCAAGATGCAGGGATGAACACTGAAGCTTTCTTT.

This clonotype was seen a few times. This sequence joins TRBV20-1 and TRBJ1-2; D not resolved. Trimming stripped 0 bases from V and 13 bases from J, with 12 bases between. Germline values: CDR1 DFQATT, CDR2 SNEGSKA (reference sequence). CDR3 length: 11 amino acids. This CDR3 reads CSARDGGRGTF. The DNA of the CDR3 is TGCAGTGCTAGAGATGGAGGACGCGGCACCTTC.

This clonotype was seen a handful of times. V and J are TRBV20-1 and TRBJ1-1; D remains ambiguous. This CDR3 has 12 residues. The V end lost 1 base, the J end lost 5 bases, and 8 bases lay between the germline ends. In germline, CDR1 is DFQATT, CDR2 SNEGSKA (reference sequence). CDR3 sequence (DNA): TGCAGTGCTAGAGGGGCCGGGACTGAAGCTTTCTTT. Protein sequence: CSARGAGTEAFF.

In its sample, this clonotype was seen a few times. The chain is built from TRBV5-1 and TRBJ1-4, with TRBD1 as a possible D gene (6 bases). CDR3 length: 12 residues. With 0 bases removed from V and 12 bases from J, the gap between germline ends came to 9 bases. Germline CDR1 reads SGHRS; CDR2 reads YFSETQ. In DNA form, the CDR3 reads TGCGCCAGCAGCTTGGAGGGGGAAGAACTGTTTTTT. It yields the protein CASSLEGEELFF.

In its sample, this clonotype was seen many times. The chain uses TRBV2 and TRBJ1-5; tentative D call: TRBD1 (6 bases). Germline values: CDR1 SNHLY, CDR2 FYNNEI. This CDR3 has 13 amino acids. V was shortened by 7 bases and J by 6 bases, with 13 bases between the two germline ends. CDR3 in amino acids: CASTGGGSQPQHF. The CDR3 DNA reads TGTGCCAGCACGGGGGGGGGCAGTCAGCCCCAGCATTTT.

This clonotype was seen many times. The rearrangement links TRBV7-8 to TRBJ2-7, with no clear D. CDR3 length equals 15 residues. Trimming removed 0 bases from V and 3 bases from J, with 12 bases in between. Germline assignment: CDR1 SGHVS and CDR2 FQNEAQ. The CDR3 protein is CASSLAVSAGYEQYF. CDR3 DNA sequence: TGTGCCAGCAGCTTAGCGGTGTCGGCTGGCTACGAGCAGTACTTC.

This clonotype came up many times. As DNA, the CDR3 is TGTGCCAGTAGCGTGGACAGGGCAAATCAGCCCCAGCATTTT. Residues: CASSVDRANQPQHF. This chain connects TRBV19 to TRBJ1-5; 8 bases agree with TRBD1. There are 14 residues in the CDR3. Germline V gene lookup returns CDR1 LNHDA and CDR2 SQIVND (reference sequence). V was clipped by 6 bases and J by 4 bases; unmatched bases: 5.

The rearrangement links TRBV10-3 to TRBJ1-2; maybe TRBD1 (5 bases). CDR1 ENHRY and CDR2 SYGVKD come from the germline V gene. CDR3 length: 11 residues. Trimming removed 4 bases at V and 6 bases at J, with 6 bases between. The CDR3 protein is CAISGDDGYTF. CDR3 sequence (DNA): TGTGCCATCAGTGGGGACGATGGCTACACCTTC.

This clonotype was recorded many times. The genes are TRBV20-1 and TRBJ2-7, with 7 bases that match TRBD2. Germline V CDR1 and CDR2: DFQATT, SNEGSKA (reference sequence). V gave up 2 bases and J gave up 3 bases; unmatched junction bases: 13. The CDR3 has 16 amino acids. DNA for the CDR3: TGCAGTGCTAGAATCATTAGCGGGTTTCCTGGCTACGAGCAGTACTTC. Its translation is CSARIISGFPGYEQYF.

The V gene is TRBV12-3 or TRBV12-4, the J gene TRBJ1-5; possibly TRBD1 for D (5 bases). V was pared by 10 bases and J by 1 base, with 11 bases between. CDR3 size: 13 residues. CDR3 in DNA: TGTGCCACAGCAGGGTTGAGCAATCAGCCCCAGCATTTT. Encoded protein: CATAGLSNQPQHF.

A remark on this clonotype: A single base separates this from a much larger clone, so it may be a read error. Written as DNA, the CDR3 is TGTGCCAGCAGTGGCTTTGCCACGAGCACTGAAGCTTTCTTT. Translated: CASSGFATSTEAFF. The chain employs TRBV25-1 and TRBJ1-1, with D uncertain. V gave up 4 bases and J gave up 4 bases, with 13 bases separating them. Germline-derived CDR1 and CDR2 are MGHDK and SYGVNS. The CDR3 totals 14 residues.

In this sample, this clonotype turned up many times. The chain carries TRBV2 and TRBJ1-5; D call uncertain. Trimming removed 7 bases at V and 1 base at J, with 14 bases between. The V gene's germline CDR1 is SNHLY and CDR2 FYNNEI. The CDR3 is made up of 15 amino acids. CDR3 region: CASTTDGVSNQPQHF. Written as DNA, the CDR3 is TGTGCCAGCACCACAGACGGGGTGAGCAATCAGCCCCAGCATTTT.

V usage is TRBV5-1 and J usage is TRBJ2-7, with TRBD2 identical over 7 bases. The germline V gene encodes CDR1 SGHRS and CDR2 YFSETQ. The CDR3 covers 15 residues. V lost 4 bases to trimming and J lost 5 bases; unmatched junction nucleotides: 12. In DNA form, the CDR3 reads TGCGCCAGCAGCACGGGGACGGGGGGAGTCCACGAGCAGTACTTC. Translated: CASSTGTGGVHEQYF.